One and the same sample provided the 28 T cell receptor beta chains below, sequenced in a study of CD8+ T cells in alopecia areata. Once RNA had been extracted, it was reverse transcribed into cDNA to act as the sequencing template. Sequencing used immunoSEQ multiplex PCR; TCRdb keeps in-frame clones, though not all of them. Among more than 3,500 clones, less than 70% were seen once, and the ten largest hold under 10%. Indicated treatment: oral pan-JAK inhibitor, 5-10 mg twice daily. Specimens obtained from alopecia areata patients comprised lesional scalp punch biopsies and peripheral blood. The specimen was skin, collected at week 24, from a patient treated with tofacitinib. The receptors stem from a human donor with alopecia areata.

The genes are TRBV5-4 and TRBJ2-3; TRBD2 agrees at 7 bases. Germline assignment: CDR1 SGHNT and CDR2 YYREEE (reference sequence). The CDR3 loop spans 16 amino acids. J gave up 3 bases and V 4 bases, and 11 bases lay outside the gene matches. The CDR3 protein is CASSGPAGGRTDTQYF. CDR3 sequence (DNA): TGTGCCAGCAGCGGCCCGGCTGGCGGGAGAACAGATACGCAGTATTTT.

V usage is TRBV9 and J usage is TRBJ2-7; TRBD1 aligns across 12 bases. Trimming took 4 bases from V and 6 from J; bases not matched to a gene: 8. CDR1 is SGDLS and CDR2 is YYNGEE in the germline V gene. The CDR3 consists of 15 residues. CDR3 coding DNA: TGTGCCAGCAGCTCAATCTCGGGACAGGGGGCCGAGCAGTACTTC. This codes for CASSSISGQGAEQYF. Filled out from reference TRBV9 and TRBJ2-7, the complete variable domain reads DSGVTQTPKHLITATGQRVTLRCSPRSGDLSVYWYQQSLDQGLQFLIQYYNGEERAKGNILERFSAQQFPDLHSELNLSSLELGDSALYFCASSSISGQGAEQYFGPGTRLTVT.

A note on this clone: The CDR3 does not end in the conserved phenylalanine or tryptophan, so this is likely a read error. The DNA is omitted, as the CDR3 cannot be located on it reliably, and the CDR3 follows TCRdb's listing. The CDR3 sequence: CASSSQGY. This rearrangement joins TRBV7-3 to TRBJ1-6; the D segment call TRBD1 is taken from the table without a DNA check. In germline, CDR1 is SGHTA, CDR2 FQGTGA. The CDR3 numbers 8 amino acids, ends counted.

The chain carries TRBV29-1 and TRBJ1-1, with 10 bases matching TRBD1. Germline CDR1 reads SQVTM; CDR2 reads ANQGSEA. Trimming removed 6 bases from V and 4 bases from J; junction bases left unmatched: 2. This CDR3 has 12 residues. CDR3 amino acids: CSVRTGGTEAFF. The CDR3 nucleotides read TGCAGCGTCAGGACAGGGGGCACTGAAGCTTTCTTT.

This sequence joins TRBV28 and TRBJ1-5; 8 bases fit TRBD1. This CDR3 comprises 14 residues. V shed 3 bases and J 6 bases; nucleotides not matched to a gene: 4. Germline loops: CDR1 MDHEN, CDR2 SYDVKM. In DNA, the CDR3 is TGTGCCAGCAGTTTTTCGGACAGGGCTCAGCCCCAGCATTTT. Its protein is CASSFSDRAQPQHF.

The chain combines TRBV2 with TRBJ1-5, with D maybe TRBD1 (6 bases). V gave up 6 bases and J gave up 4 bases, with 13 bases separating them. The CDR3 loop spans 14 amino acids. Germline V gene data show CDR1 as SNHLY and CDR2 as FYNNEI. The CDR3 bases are TGTGCCAGCAGCTTGGGGGGCGGTAATCAGCCCCAGCATTTT. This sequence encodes CASSLGGGNQPQHF.

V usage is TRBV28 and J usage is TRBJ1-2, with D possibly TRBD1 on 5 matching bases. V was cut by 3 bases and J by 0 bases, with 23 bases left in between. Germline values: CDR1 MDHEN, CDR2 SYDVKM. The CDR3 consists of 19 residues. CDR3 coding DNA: TGTGCCAGCAGTTTCCTAGGCGTGTGGGACGGTAAAGCTAACTATGGCTACACCTTC. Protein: CASSFLGVWDGKANYGYTF.

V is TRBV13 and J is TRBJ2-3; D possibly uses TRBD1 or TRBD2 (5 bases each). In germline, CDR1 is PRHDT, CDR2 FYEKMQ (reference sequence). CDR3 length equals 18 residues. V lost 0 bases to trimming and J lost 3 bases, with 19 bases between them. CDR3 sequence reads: CASSLGGRGRGLTDTQYF. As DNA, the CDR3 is TGTGCCAGCAGCTTAGGAGGGAGAGGACGGGGCTTGACAGATACGCAGTATTTT.

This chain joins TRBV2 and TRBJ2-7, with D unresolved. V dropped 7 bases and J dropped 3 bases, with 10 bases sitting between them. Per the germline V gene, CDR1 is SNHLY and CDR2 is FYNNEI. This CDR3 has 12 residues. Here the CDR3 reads CASTIRHYEQYF. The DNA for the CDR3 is TGTGCCAGCACCATTAGACACTACGAGCAGTACTTC.

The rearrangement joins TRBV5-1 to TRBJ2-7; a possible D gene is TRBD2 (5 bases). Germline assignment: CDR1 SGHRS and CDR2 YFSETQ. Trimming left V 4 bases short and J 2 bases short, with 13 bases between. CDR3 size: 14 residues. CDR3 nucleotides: TGCGCCAGCAGCGGATTCGGGAAACCCTACGAGCAGTACTTC. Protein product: CASSGFGKPYEQYF.

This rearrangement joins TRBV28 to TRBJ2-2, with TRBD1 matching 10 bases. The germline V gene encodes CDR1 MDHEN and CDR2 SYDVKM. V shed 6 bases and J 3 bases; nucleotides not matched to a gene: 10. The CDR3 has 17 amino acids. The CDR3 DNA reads TGTGCCAGCAGCAACCGGGACAGGGGTGAAGACACCGGGGAGCTGTTTTTT. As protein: CASSNRDRGEDTGELFF.

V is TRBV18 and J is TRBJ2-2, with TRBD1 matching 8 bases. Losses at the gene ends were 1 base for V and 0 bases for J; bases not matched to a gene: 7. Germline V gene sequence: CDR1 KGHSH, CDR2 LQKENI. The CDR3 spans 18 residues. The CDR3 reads CASSPHRQGIANTGELFF. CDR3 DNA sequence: TGTGCCAGCTCACCACACAGACAGGGGATTGCGAACACCGGGGAGCTGTTTTTT.

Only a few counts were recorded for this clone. The CDR3 nucleotides read TGCGCCAGCAGGAGCTCCTATAATTCACCCCTCCACTTT. Amino acids: CASRSSYNSPLHF. This chain connects TRBV5-1 to TRBJ1-6; no definite D call. Germline values: CDR1 SGHRS, CDR2 YFSETQ. V lost 5 bases and J lost 0, with 3 bases in between. The CDR3 contains 13 residues.

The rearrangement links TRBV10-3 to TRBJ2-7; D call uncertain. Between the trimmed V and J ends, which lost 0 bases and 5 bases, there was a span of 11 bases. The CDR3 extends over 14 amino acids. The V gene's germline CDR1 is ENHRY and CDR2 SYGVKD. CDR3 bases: TGTGCCATCAGTGAGTCGACTCGGAGTGACGAGCAGTACTTC. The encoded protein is CAISESTRSDEQYF.

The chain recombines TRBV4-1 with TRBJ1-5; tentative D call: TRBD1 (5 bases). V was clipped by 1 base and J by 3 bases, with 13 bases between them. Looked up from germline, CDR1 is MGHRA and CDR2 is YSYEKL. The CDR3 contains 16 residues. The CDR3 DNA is TGCGCCAGCAGCCAAGGCCCGGCAGGGAACAATCAGCCCCAGCATTTT. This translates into CASSQGPAGNNQPQHF.

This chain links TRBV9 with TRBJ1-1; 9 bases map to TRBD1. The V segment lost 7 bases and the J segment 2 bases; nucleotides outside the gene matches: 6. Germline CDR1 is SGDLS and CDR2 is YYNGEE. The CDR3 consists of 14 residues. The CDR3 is CASGTGIGNTEAFF. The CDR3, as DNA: TGTGCCAGCGGGACAGGGATAGGAAACACTGAAGCTTTCTTT.

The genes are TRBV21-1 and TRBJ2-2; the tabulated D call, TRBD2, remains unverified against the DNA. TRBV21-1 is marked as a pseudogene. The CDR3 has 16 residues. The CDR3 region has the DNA TGTGCCAGCAGCCCCCGGGACTCCCTAAGAGCCGGGGAGCTGTTTTTT. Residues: CASSPRDSLRAGELFF.

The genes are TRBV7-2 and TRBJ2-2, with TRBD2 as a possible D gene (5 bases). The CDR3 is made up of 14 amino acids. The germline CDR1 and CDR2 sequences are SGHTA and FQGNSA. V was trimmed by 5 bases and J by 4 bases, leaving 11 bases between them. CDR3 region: CASSLVAGTGELFF. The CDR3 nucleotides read TGTGCCAGCAGCCTTGTGGCGGGCACCGGGGAGCTGTTTTTT.

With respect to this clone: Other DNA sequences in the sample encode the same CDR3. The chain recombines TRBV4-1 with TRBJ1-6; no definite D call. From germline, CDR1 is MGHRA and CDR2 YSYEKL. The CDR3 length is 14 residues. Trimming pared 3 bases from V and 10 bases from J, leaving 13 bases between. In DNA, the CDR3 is TGCGCCAGCAGCCAGGGTAGTCTGGGCTCACCCCTCCACTTT. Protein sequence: CASSQGSLGSPLHF.

CDR3 sequence (DNA): TGTGCCAGCAGCTTAAATTGGAATGAGCAGTTCTTC. This encodes CASSLNWNEQFF. The genes are TRBV7-6 and TRBJ2-1; D is uncertain. Per the germline V gene, CDR1 is SGHVS and CDR2 is FNYEAQ. V dropped 2 bases and J dropped 7 bases, with 6 bases sitting between them. This CDR3 contains 12 residues.

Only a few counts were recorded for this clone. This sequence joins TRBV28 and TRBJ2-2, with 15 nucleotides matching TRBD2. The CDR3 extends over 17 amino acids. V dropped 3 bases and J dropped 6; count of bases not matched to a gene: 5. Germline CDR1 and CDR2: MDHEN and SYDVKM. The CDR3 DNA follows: TGTGCCAGCAGTTTTTGGGGACTAGCGGGAGGCCCCGGGGAGCTGTTTTTT. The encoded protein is CASSFWGLAGGPGELFF.

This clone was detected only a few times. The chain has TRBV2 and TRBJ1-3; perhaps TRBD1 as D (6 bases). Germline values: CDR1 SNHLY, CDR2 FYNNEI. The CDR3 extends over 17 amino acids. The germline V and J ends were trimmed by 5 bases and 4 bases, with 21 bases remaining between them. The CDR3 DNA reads TGTGCCAGCAGTTTTGCCCCAGGGGAAAGCTGGGGAAACACCATATATTTT. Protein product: CASSFAPGESWGNTIYF.

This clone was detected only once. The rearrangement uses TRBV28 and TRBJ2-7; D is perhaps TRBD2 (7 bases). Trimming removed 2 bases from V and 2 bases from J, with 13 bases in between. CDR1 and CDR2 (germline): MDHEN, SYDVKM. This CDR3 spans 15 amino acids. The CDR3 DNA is TGTGCCAGCAGTTTAGTGTGGGAGGGGGCCTACGAGCAGTACTTC. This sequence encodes CASSLVWEGAYEQYF.

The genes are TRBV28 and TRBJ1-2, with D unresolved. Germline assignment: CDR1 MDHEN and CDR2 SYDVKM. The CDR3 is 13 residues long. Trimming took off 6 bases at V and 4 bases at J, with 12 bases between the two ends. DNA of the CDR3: TGTGCCAGCAGACCCGAGGCGGTCTATGGCTACACCTTC. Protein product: CASRPEAVYGYTF.

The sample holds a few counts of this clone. The CDR3 sequence is CASSQDYEQYF. CDR3 DNA sequence: TGCGCCAGCAGTCAGGACTACGAGCAGTACTTC. The V call is TRBV5-1, the J call TRBJ2-7, with D unclear. CDR1 is SGHRS, CDR2 YFSETQ, per germline. The CDR3 totals 11 residues. V was pared by 5 bases and J by 3 bases, with 6 bases between.

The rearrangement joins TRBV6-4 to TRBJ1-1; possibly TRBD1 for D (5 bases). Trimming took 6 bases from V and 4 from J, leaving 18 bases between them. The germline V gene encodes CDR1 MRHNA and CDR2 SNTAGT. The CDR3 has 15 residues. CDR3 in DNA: TGTGCCAGCAGCGAGCGGCAGGGTGAGGGCACTGAAGCTTTCTTT. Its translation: CASSERQGEGTEAFF.

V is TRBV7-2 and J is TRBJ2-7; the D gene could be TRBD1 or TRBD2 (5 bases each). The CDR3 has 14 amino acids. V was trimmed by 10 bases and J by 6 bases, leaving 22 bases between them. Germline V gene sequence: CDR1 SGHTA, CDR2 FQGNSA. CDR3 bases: TGTGCCATCATAGAAAGAGAGAAGGGGACCGAGCAGTACTTC. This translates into CAIIEREKGTEQYF.

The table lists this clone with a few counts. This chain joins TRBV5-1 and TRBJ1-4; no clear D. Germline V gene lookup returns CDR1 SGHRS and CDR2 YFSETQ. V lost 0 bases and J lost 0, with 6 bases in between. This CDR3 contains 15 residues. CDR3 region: CASSLDASTNEKLFF. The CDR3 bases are TGCGCCAGCAGCTTGGACGCCTCAACTAATGAAAAACTGTTTTTT.